This T cell receptor beta chain came from a study of CD8+ T cells in alopecia areata. Sequencing used cDNA as its template, made by extracting RNA and reverse transcribing it. Data came from immunoSEQ multiplex PCR; TCRdb stores just in-frame clones and leaves some out. The repertoire has 150,000 to 180,000 clones, under 60% of them found once; the top ten carry roughly a fifth. V dropped 3 bases and J dropped 4; count of bases not matched to a gene: 10. Germline CDR1 is SGDLS and CDR2 is YYNGEE. The CDR3 has 16 residues. This chain links TRBV9 with TRBJ1-2; 9 nucleotides agree with TRBD1. The sample in question was CD8+ T cells sorted from blood, obtained at week 0. The TCR originated in a human donor with alopecia areata. CDR3 loop: CASSASGGQGSYGYTF. CDR3 nucleotides: TGTGCCAGCAGCGCGAGTGGTGGACAGGGGTCCTATGGCTACACCTTC.